This T cell receptor (beta chain) comes out of a study of CD8+ T cells in alopecia areata. The wider study: Tofacitinib continued for 6 to 18 months and was then withheld for 6 months.

Treatment in this sample: oral pan-JAK inhibitor, 5-10 mg twice daily. Sequencing used cDNA as its template, made by extracting RNA and reverse transcribing it. Sequencing used immunoSEQ multiplex PCR; TCRdb keeps in-frame clones, though not all of them. The sample yields approximately 90,000 clones, about 71% seen once. Unmatched junction bases numbered 6, after V lost 1 base and J lost 4 bases. CDR3 length: 15 residues. Germline V lookup: CDR1 LGHNA, CDR2 YSLEER. The receptor's source is a human donor with alopecia areata. The rearrangement uses TRBV4-3 and TRBJ1-1; the match to TRBD1 covers 7 bases. Material: CD8+ T cells sorted from blood, obtained at approximately week 42, from a patient treated with tofacitinib. The CDR3 reads CASSQGPGQITEAFF. DNA for the CDR3: TGCGCCAGCAGCCAAGGGCCGGGACAGATCACTGAAGCTTTCTTT.